The clone carrying this TCR beta chain occurred once. The data were taken from a study of blood T cell repertoires in COVID-19. Study-wide background: Material from acute and convalescent COVID-19 was sourced from the United States, Italy and Spain. T cells, B-cell-depleted T cells, or PBMCs provided the cDNA or gDNA that served as material.

In the original workflow: Reference gene primer amplification yielded estimated nucleated cell counts. Assay used: immunoSEQ multiplex PCR; TCRdb lists only in-frame clones, some missing. The V and J calls and clone size come from that table; D and trimming were worked out from the DNA. The table shows 100,000 to 150,000 clones, with about 80% occurring only once. This CDR3 region has 13 residues. Germline V lookup: CDR1 LNHDA, CDR2 SQIVND (reference sequence). The V and J ends lost 5 bases and 5 bases respectively, with 12 bases between them. The sequence was obtained from a woman aged 60-70 years with acute or convalescent COVID-19. Sequencing used peripheral blood. The V call is TRBV19, the J call TRBJ1-1, with D tentatively TRBD1 (5 bases). CDR3 sequence: CASSLQGGTEAFF. In DNA form, the CDR3 reads TGTGCCAGTAGTCTTCAGGGTGGGACTGAAGCTTTCTTT. Full variable domain (missing parts from reference TRBV19 and TRBJ1-1): DGGITQSPKYLFRKEGQNVTLSCEQNLNHDAMYWYRQDPGQGLRLIYYSQIVNDFQKGDIAEGYSVSREKKESFPLTVTSAQKNPTAFYLCASSLQGGTEAFFGQGTRLTVV.